The clone carrying this T cell receptor (beta chain) has only a few counts. The target antigen is unknown. These data come from a study of cytomegalovirus exposure and HLA in healthy donors. Study-wide points: Altogether, 170 or so TCR beta chains were recorded as cytomegalovirus-associated. One later analysis reportedly identified an Asian-associated ancestry cluster that showed fewer N-insertions than the approximately 600-donor mean. Presence/absence analyses took donor sequencing depth as roughly uniform. The authors later found most CMV-associated TCR beta chains appeared HLA-restricted.

13 Jbeta primers and 60 Vbeta primers were used for the PCR. Clones were sequenced by immunoSEQ multiplex PCR, and TCRdb holds only the in-frame ones, with some missing. The sample lists more than 90,000 clones; over 60% were seen once. The trim removed 7 bases at V and 5 bases at J, leaving 5 bases unmatched. The CDR3 spans 14 residues. From germline, CDR1 is SGHRS and CDR2 YFSETQ. The receptor comes from a woman under 30 in good health and CMV-seropositive. Sample: PBMCs. The chain joins TRBV5-1 to TRBJ2-2; 10 bases agree with TRBD2. This chain's CDR3 is CASVVTSGTGELFF. In DNA, the CDR3 is TGCGCCAGCGTAGTGACTAGCGGGACCGGGGAGCTGTTTTTT.